The next 7 T cell receptor beta chains were all read from a single sample in a study of blood T cell repertoires in COVID-19 (dated by TCRdb to between 2020 and 2021). To prepare the library, the immunoSEQ multiplex PCR assay was applied. TCRdb took this table from immuneACCESS and kept in-frame rearrangements with V and J called. Such tables lack part of the clones; where checked against another copy, unresolved V genes explain under half of the gap, and the rest is unexplained. Here the sample has around 150,000 clones; approximately 79% occur a single time. The ten largest clones take up roughly 7% of the sample. The sequenced sample was peripheral blood. The receptors were sampled from a woman aged 40 to 49 with COVID-19, enrolled during active disease.

The CDR3 spells CASSSRTGGDYGYTF. The CDR3 nucleotides read TGTGCCAGCAGTTCACGGACAGGGGGGGACTATGGCTACACCTTC. The chain has TRBV6-5 and TRBJ1-2, with 10 positions matching TRBD1. Germline V lookup: CDR1 MNHEY, CDR2 SVGAGI. CDR3 length: 15 amino acids. The V gene end was trimmed by 4 bases and the J gene end by 3 bases; junction bases not matched to a gene: 5.

The rearrangement links TRBV2 to TRBJ2-2; perhaps TRBD1 as D (6 bases). The V end lost 10 bases, the J end lost 7 bases, and 16 bases lay between the germline ends. This CDR3 spans 13 amino acids. The germline gives CDR1 SNHLY, CDR2 FYNNEI. CDR3 region: CAISQGRGGELFF. In nucleotides, the CDR3 is TGTGCCATAAGTCAGGGGAGAGGCGGGGAGCTGTTTTTT.

The rearrangement links TRBV27 to TRBJ2-7; D is undetermined. The CDR3 is made up of 13 amino acids. Germline CDR1 is MNHEY and CDR2 is SMNVEV (reference sequence). With 3 bases removed from V and 0 bases from J, the gap between germline ends came to 6 bases. The CDR3 sequence: CASSLGNSYEQYF. In nucleotides, the CDR3 is TGTGCCAGCAGTTTGGGCAACTCCTACGAGCAGTACTTC.

There are a few counts of this clone. V gene TRBV7-3 combines with J gene TRBJ1-1; possible D gene TRBD1, 6 bases. Germline assignment: CDR1 SGHTA and CDR2 FQGTGA. CDR3 length: 15 residues. V gave up 1 base and J gave up 5 bases, with 14 bases separating them. This CDR3 is CASSLKGGPPTEAFF. The DNA of the CDR3 is TGTGCCAGCAGCTTAAAGGGGGGGCCCCCGACTGAAGCTTTCTTT.

V gene TRBV6-5 combines with J gene TRBJ2-5, with D unresolved. V was pared by 7 bases and J by 7 bases, with 19 bases between. The germline V gene encodes CDR1 MNHEY and CDR2 SVGAGI. The CDR3 runs 14 residues. The chain's CDR3 is CASTSKRNLGTQYF. The CDR3 DNA is TGTGCCAGCACTTCCAAGAGGAACCTGGGGACCCAGTACTTC.

This clone occurred once. The V call is TRBV27, the J call TRBJ2-7; 9 nucleotides agree with TRBD2. Germline V CDR1 and CDR2: MNHEY, SMNVEV (reference sequence). The CDR3 spans 14 residues. The trim removed 6 bases at V and 4 bases at J, leaving 7 bases unmatched. In nucleotides, the CDR3 is TGTGCCAGCAGCGTAGCGGGAGCGGTGTACGAGCAGTACTTC. Translated, it gives CASSVAGAVYEQYF.

This chain uses TRBV2 with TRBJ2-3; no definite D call. The germline V gene encodes CDR1 SNHLY and CDR2 FYNNEI. Trimming pared 3 bases from V and 5 bases from J, leaving 18 bases between. The CDR3 has 16 amino acids. The CDR3 DNA sequence: TGTGCCAGCAGTGACTCGATCAGTCAAAGTGGAGATACGCAGTATTTT. It encodes CASSDSISQSGDTQYF.